These T cell receptor beta chains were read from a single sample in a study of CD8 T cells in ankylosing spondylitis. TCRdb called the 5' RACE reads again in MiXCR, with one record for every CDR3 protein. The sample has 100,000 to 150,000 distinct CDR3 sequences, roughly 18% seen once. Sequencing input: blood, either unsorted or a sorted T cell fraction (not recorded which). Receptors were obtained from a male donor with ankylosing spondylitis. CDR3s include the opening cysteine and the closing phenylalanine or tryptophan. A D gene is named only where the DNA matches it firmly. Rows give clone size only sometimes, using once, few, many, or a class for an expanded clone.

clone_size j_call d_call v_call cdr3_aa cdr3_nt
NA TRBJ2-7 NA TRBV5-5 CASRYGLGDYEQYF TGTGCCAGCAGGTACGGCCTGGGGGACTACGAGCAGTACTTC
NA TRBJ2-7 NA TRBV4-2 CASSQAYGRPYEQYF TGTGCCAGCAGCCAAGCCTACGGCCGTCCCTACGAGCAGTACTTC
many TRBJ1-4 TRBD1 TRBV4-1 CASSRNSGQGNEKLFF TGCGCCAGCAGCCGAAACTCTGGACAGGGAAATGAAAAACTGTTTTTT
once TRBJ1-6 NA TRBV13 CASSLGPINSPLHF TGTGCCAGCAGCTTAGGACCGATCAATTCACCCCTCCACTTT
many TRBJ1-2 NA TRBV10-3 CAIATFNYGYTF TGTGCCATCGCGACCTTTAACTATGGCTACACCTTC
few TRBJ2-7 NA TRBV28 CASRSPRRSYEQYF TGTGCCAGCAGGTCGCCGCGTCGCTCCTACGAGCAGTACTTC
NA TRBJ2-7 TRBD2 TRBV4-1 CASSQERWASGKIWSYEQYF TGCGCCAGCAGCCAAGAGCGTTGGGCTAGCGGGAAGATTTGGTCCTACGAGCAGTACTTC
NA TRBJ2-5 TRBD1 TRBV5-1 CASSLPGQGEETQYF TGCGCCAGCAGCTTGCCGGGACAGGGCGAGGAGACCCAGTACTTC
few TRBJ2-3 TRBD1 TRBV7-9 CASRDDRGPDTQYF TGTGCCAGCAGGGACGACAGGGGTCCCGATACGCAGTATTTT
few TRBJ2-5 NA TRBV12-3/TRBV12-4 CASSLAGTWETQYF TGTGCCAGCAGTTTAGCCGGGACCTGGGAGACCCAGTACTTC
few TRBJ2-5 NA TRBV5-6 CASSLGWETQYF TGTGCCAGCAGCTTAGGGTGGGAGACCCAGTACTTC
few TRBJ2-1 TRBD2 TRBV20-1 CSAWTSGMTYNEQFF TGCAGTGCTTGGACTAGCGGGATGACCTACAATGAGCAGTTCTTC
few TRBJ2-1 NA TRBV27 CASHRGGSSYNEQFF TGTGCCAGCCATAGGGGAGGCAGCTCCTACAATGAGCAGTTCTTC
few TRBJ2-3 NA TRBV27 CASSLLGPDTQYF TGTGCCAGCAGTTTGCTGGGGCCAGATACGCAGTATTTT
NA TRBJ2-3 NA TRBV5-6 CASSPGALSTQYF TGTGCCAGCAGCCCGGGGGCCCTATCAACGCAGTATTTT
NA TRBJ1-3 NA TRBV14 CASSQVGGVSGNTIYF TGTGCCAGCAGCCAAGTCGGAGGAGTCTCTGGAAACACCATATATTTT